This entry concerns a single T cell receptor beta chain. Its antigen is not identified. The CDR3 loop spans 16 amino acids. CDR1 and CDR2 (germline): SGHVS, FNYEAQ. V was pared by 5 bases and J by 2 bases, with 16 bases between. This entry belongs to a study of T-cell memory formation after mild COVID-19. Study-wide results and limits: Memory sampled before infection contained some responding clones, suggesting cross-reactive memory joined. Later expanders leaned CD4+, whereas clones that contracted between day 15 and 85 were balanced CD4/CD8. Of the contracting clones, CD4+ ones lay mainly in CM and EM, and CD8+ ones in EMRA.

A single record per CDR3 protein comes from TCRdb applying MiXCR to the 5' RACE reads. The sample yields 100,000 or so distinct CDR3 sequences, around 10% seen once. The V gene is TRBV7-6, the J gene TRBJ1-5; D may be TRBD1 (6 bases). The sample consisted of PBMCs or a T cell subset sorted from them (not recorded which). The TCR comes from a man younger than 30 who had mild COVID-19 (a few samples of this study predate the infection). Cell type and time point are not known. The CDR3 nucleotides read TGTGCCAGCAGCGCCGGGACATCGTCCGGCAATCAGCCCCAGCATTTT. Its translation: CASSAGTSSGNQPQHF.